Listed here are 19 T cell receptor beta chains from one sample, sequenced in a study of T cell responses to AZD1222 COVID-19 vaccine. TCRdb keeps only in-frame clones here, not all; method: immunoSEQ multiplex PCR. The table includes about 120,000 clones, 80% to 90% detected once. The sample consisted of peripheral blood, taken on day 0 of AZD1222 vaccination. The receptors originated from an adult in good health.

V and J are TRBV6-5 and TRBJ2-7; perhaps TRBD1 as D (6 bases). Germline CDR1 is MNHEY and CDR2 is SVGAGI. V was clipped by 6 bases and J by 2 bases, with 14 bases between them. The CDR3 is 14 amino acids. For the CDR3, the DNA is TGTGCCAGCAGAACCGGGACAAATACCTACGAGCAGTACTTC. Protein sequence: CASRTGTNTYEQYF.

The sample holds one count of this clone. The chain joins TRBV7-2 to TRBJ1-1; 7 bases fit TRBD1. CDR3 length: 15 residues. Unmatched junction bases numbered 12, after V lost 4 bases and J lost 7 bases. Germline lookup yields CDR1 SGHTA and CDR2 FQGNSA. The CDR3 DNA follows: TGTGCCAGCAGCTCCCGGACAGGTTTTCCGCTTGAAGCTTTCTTT. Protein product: CASSSRTGFPLEAFF.

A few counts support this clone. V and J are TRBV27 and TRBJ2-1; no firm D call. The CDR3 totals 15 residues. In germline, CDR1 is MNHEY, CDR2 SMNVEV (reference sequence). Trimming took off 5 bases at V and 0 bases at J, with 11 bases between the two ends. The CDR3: CASSALESSYNEQFF. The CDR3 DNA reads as TGTGCCAGCAGTGCTCTAGAGTCCTCCTACAATGAGCAGTTCTTC.

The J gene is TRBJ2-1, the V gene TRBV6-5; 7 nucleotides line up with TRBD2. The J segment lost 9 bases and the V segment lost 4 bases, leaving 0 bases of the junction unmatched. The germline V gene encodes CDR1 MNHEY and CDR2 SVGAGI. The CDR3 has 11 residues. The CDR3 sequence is CASSSSGEQFF. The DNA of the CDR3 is TGTGCCAGCAGTTCTAGCGGTGAGCAGTTCTTC.

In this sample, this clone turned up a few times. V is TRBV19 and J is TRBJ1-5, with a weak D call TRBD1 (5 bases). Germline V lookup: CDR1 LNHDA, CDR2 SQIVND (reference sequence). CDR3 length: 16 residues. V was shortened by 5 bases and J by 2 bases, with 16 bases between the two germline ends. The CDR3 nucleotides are TGTGCCAGTAGTGCCCGGAAGAGGGGAGGCAATCAGCCCCAGCATTTT. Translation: CASSARKRGGNQPQHF. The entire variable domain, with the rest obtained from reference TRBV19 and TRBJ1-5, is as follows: DGGITQSPKYLFRKEGQNVTLSCEQNLNHDAMYWYRQDPGQGLRLIYYSQIVNDFQKGDIAEGYSVSREKKESFPLTVTSAQKNPTAFYLCASSARKRGGNQPQHFGDGTRLSIL.

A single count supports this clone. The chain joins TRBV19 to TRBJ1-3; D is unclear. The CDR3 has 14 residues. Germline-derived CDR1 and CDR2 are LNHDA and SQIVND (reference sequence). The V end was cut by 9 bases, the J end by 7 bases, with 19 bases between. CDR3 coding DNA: TGTGCCAGCGCCTCCGGATTCGGGGTTAACACCATATATTTT. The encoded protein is CASASGFGVNTIYF. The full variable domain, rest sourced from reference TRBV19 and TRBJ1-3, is DGGITQSPKYLFRKEGQNVTLSCEQNLNHDAMYWYRQDPGQGLRLIYYSQIVNDFQKGDIAEGYSVSREKKESFPLTVTSAQKNPTAFYLCASASGFGVNTIYFGEGSWLTVV.

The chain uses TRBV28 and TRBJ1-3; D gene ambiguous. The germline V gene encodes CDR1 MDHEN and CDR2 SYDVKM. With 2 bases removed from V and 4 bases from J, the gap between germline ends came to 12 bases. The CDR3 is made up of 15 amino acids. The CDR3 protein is CASSLMAERGNTIYF. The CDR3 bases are TGTGCCAGCAGTTTAATGGCAGAGAGAGGAAACACCATATATTTT.

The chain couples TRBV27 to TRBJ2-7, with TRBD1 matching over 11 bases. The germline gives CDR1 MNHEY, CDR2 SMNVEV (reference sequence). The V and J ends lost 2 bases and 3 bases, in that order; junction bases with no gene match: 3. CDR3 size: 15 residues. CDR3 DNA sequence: TGTGCCAGCAGTTTACGGACAGGGGGCTTCTACGAGCAGTACTTC. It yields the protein CASSLRTGGFYEQYF.

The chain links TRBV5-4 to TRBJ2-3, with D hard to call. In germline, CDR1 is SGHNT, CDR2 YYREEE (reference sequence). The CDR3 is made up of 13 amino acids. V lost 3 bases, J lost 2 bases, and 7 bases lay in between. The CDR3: CASSSSPTDTQYF. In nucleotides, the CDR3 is TGTGCCAGCAGCTCAAGCCCCACAGATACGCAGTATTTT.

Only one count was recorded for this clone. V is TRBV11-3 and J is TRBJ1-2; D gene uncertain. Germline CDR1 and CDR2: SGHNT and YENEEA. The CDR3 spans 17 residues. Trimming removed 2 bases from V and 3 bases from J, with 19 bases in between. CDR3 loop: CASSLRLVGQPDYGYTF. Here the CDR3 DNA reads TGTGCCAGCAGCTTACGGTTAGTTGGGCAACCCGACTATGGCTACACCTTC.

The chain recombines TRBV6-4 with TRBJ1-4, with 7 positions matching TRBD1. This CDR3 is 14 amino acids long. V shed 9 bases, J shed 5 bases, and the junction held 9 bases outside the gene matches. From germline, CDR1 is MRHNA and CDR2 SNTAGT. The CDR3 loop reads CARTKTGTNEKLFF. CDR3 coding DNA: TGTGCCAGGACCAAGACAGGGACGAATGAAAAACTGTTTTTT.

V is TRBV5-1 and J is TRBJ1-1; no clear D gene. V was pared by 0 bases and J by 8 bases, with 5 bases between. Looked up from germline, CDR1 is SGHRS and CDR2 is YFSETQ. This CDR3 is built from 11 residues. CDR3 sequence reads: CASSLEGEAFF. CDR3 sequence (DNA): TGCGCCAGCAGCTTGGAAGGAGAAGCTTTCTTT.

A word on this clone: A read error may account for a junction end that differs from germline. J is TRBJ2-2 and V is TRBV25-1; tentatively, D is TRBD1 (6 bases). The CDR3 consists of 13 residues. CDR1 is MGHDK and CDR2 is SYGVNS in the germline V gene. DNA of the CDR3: TGTGCCAGCAGTCAATACAGGGCCGGGGAGCTGTTTTTT. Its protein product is CASSQYRAGELFF.

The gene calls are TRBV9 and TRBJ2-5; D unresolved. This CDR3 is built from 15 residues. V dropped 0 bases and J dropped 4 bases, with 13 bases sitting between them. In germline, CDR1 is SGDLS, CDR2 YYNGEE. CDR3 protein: CASSVGGYSRETQYF. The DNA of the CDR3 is TGTGCCAGCAGCGTAGGAGGCTACAGCCGAGAGACCCAGTACTTC.

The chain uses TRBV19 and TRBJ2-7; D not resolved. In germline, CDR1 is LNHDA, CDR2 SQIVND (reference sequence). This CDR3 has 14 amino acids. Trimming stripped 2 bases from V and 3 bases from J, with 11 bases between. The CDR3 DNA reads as TGTGCCAGTAGTATAAATCCCGTGGGCTACGAGCAGTACTTC. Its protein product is CASSINPVGYEQYF.

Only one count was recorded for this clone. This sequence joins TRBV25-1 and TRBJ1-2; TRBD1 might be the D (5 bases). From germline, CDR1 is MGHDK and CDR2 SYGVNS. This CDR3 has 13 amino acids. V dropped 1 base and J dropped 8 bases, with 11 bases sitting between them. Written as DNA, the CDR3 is TGTGCCAGCAGTGAATTTGGCCAGGGCGGCTACACCTTC. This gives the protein CASSEFGQGGYTF.

The CDR3 here is CASSSYYAGRDTQYF. CDR3 bases: TGCGCCAGCAGCTCCTACTACGCAGGTCGGGATACGCAGTATTTT. The chain links TRBV5-1 to TRBJ2-3; D not certain. Germline assignment: CDR1 SGHRS and CDR2 YFSETQ. Deletions cut 3 bases from V and 6 bases from J, with 17 bases between. The CDR3 has 15 residues.

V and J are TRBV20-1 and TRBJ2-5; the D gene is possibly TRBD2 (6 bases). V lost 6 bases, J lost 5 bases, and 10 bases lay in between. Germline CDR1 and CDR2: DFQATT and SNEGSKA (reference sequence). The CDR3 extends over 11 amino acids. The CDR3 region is CSAPRGETQYF. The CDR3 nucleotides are TGCAGTGCCCCCCGGGGGGAGACCCAGTACTTC.

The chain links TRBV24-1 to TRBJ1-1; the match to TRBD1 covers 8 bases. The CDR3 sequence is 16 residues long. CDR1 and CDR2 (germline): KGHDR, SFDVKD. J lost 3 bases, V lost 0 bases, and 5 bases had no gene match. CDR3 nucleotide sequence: TGTGCCACCAGTGATTTGGGACAGGGTGGGTACACTGAAGCTTTCTTT. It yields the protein CATSDLGQGGYTEAFF.